This note documents a single T cell receptor (beta chain) sequence. V lost 3 bases and J lost 2; bases outside the gene matches: 9. The CDR3 is made up of 16 amino acids. CDR1 is MNHEY, CDR2 SMNVEV, per germline (reference sequence). The data stem from a study of blood T cell repertoires in COVID-19. Study-wide context: The samples span acute and convalescent COVID-19 from the United States, Italy and Spain. T cells, B-cell-depleted T cells, or PBMCs provided the cDNA or gDNA that served as material.

Original data processing: The authors estimated nucleated cell counts from reference gene primer amplification. Sequencing used immunoSEQ multiplex PCR; TCRdb keeps in-frame clones, though not all of them. V, J and clone size reflect that table, while D and trimming were determined from the DNA. The repertoire holds hundreds of thousands of clones, just under 90% seen once, with approximately 0.25% in the top ten. The sequence was collected from a woman under 30 with acute or convalescent COVID-19. The chain has TRBV27 and TRBJ2-7; 8 positions agree with TRBD2. The sequenced sample was peripheral blood. The DNA of the CDR3 is TGTGCCAGCAGTTTTTCCCCGAGCGGGGGAGCCTACGAGCAGTACTTC. As protein: CASSFSPSGGAYEQYF.